These T cell receptor beta chains were read from a single sample in a study of blood T cell repertoires in COVID-19. Libraries were prepared by immunoSEQ multiplex PCR; TCRdb keeps only in-frame clonotypes and omits some of them. Found here are about 270,000 clones, roughly nine tenths of them singletons; the top ten hold over 2%. The sequencing input was PBMCs or T cells enriched from blood (not recorded which). The receptors come from a woman between 18 and 30 years old who had recovered from COVID-19. Both conserved end residues are part of each CDR3. The D gene is left open where the match is weak. Clone size appears in some rows only: once, few, many, or a class for an expanded clone.

D gene	V gene	J gene	CDR3 length	clone size	CDR3 DNA	CDR3 protein
-	TRBV10-3	TRBJ1-6	16	once	TGTGCCATCAGGAGGAGTTCGGGACAAGACAATTCACCCCTCCACTTT	CAIRRSSGQDNSPLHF
TRBD1	TRBV5-1	TRBJ1-6	17	-	TGCGCCAGCAGCCCTGGGACAGGGATGGGGTATAATTCACCCCTCCACTTT	CASSPGTGMGYNSPLHF
-	TRBV7-9	TRBJ1-2	15	-	TGTGCCAGCAGCTTATTAGAGGGGGGGCACTATGGCTACACCTTC	CASSLLEGGHYGYTF
TRBD2	TRBV19	TRBJ2-3	17	-	TGTGCCAGTAGTATAGGGGGGAGGGGTTCAAGGACAGATACGCAGTATTTT	CASSIGGRGSRTDTQYF
-	TRBV7-8	TRBJ1-5	14	-	TGTGCCAGCAGCCCTACAGGTAGCAATCAGCCCCAGCATTTT	CASSPTGSNQPQHF
-	TRBV30	TRBJ1-1	12	-	TGTGCCTGGAGTGTCGCGTCCACTGAAGCTTTCTTT	CAWSVASTEAFF
-	TRBV5-1	TRBJ2-7	13	-	TGCGCCAGCAGCGCCGGGACAAACTACGAGCAGTACTTC	CASSAGTNYEQYF
-	TRBV7-8	TRBJ1-2	15	-	TGTGCCAGCAGCCGAGTCGAGGGCACGGGGTATGGCTACACCTTC	CASSRVEGTGYGYTF
-	TRBV5-6	TRBJ2-3	15	-	TGTGCCAGCAGCCCGGGACTCCGAATTTCAGATACGCAGTATTTT	CASSPGLRISDTQYF
-	TRBV6-1	TRBJ1-5	17	-	TGTGCCAGCAGTGTAACGGCGGGGGGCAGGAGCAATCAGCCCCAGCATTTT	CASSVTAGGRSNQPQHF
TRBD1	TRBV6-5	TRBJ2-7	14	once	TGTGCCAGCAGTTACAGAGGGGGCGCCTACGAGCAGTACTTC	CASSYRGGAYEQYF
TRBD1	TRBV10-2	TRBJ2-5	15	once	TGCGCCAGCAGCCCAATGACAGGGCTGGAGGAGACCCAGTACTTC	CASSPMTGLEETQYF
-	TRBV14	TRBJ1-2	12	once	TGTGCCAGCAGCCAAGGACTCTATGGCTACACCTTC	CASSQGLYGYTF
TRBD2	TRBV18	TRBJ2-7	14	-	TGTGCCAGCTCACACGGGGGGGCCGCCTACGAGCAGTACTTC	CASSHGGAAYEQYF
-	TRBV5-4	TRBJ1-4	18	-	TGTGCCAGCAGCTATTACGGACAGTCACTTGCAACTAATGAAAAACTGTTTTTT	CASSYYGQSLATNEKLFF
TRBD1	TRBV2	TRBJ1-5	13	-	TGTGCCAGCAGGGGGACAGGGTATCAGCCCCAGCATTTT	CASRGTGYQPQHF
TRBD1	TRBV30	TRBJ1-4	14	-	TGTGCCTGGAGTGTCGGGACAGGGAAGGAAAAACTGTTTTTT	CAWSVGTGKEKLFF
TRBD1	TRBV28	TRBJ1-1	12	-	TGTGCCAGCAGTGACGGGACAGCCGAAGCTTTCTTT	CASSDGTAEAFF
-	TRBV29-1	TRBJ1-1	10	-	TGCAGTGTCCGGAACACTGAAGCTTTCTTT	CSVRNTEAFF
-	TRBV2	TRBJ1-2	11	-	TGCGGGAGAGTAGCCATCTATGGCTACACCTTC	CGRVAIYGYTF
TRBD1	TRBV3-1/TRBV3-2	TRBJ1-2	15	-	TGTGCCAGCAGCTCCCGGGACAGGAGTTCCTATGGCTACACCTTC	CASSSRDRSSYGYTF
-	TRBV14	TRBJ1-2	17	-	TGTGCCAGCAGCCAAGTCGCAGGAAAACAACAATCCTATGGCTACACCTTC	CASSQVAGKQQSYGYTF
TRBD2	TRBV4-1	TRBJ2-7	16	-	TGCGCCAGCAGCCCGGCCCGACTAGCGGGGGACGGGGAGCAGTACTTC	CASSPARLAGDGEQYF
-	TRBV5-5	TRBJ2-1	13	-	TGTGCCAGCAGCTTGTCCGGAGGGGATGAGCAGTTCTTC	CASSLSGGDEQFF
-	TRBV6-5	TRBJ2-3	15	-	TGTGCCACCCACCCAGGGGAGTCTAGCACAGATACGCAGTATTTT	CATHPGESSTDTQYF
-	TRBV6-5	TRBJ1-2	14	few	TGTGCCAGCACGAGGAAGGGGGGGAACTATGGCTACACCTTC	CASTRKGGNYGYTF
TRBD1	TRBV19	TRBJ1-4	17	few	TGTGCCAGTAGTATCCGACAGGGACCTACAACTAATGAAAAACTGTTTTTT	CASSIRQGPTTNEKLFF
TRBD1	TRBV27	TRBJ1-6	15	-	TGTGCCAGCAGTTTGGGACAGGGTGGGAATTCACCCCTCCACTTT	CASSLGQGGNSPLHF
-	TRBV24-1	TRBJ2-1	13	-	TGTGCCACCAGTGAGAGGGTCTATAATGAGCAGTTCTTC	CATSERVYNEQFF
-	TRBV15	TRBJ1-3	18	-	TGTGCCACCAGCAGAGACCCCCCCGGGGGGCTCACCGTAAACACCATATATTTT	CATSRDPPGGLTVNTIYF
TRBD2	TRBV5-1	TRBJ2-5	14	-	TGCGCCAGCGGGCTAGCGGGGGGCGGAGAGACCCAGTACTTC	CASGLAGGGETQYF
-	TRBV11-2	TRBJ2-3	15	-	TGTGCCAGCAGCTTATTCGCGGGTAGCACAGATACGCAGTATTTT	CASSLFAGSTDTQYF
TRBD1	TRBV7-6	TRBJ2-2	17	-	TGTGCCAGCAGCTTAGGGGCCGGACAGGGGTACACCGGGGAGCTGTTTTTT	CASSLGAGQGYTGELFF
TRBD2	TRBV2	TRBJ2-1	13	-	TGTGCCAGCAGTGAATGGGGGGAGGGTGAGCAGTTCTTC	CASSEWGEGEQFF
TRBD1	TRBV6-5	TRBJ1-2	12	-	TGTGCCAGCAGCGGACAGGGTGGGGGCTACACCTTC	CASSGQGGGYTF
TRBD1	TRBV7-9	TRBJ1-6	14	-	TGTGCCAGCAGCTTTCCGGGACAGAATTCACCCCTCCACTTT	CASSFPGQNSPLHF
TRBD2	TRBV27	TRBJ2-7	14	-	TGTGCCAGCAGCTCCCGGGGGGGCCGAAAAGAGCAGTACTTC	CASSSRGGRKEQYF
-	TRBV28	TRBJ1-1	16	-	TGTGCCAGCAGTGCGCCAGGGTTGAAGATGAACACTGAAGCTTTCTTT	CASSAPGLKMNTEAFF
-	TRBV5-1	TRBJ1-1	13	-	TGCGCCAGCAGCGGAGGAGGGAGCACTGAAGCTTTCTTT	CASSGGGSTEAFF
TRBD2	TRBV9	TRBJ2-5	17	-	TGTGCCAGCAGCCGGGGGAGTAGCGGGGGACTCCAAGAGACCCAGTACTTC	CASSRGSSGGLQETQYF
-	TRBV5-1	TRBJ2-1	16	-	TGCGCCAGCAGCTTGGGCGACAGATCACCCTACAATGAGCAGTTCTTC	CASSLGDRSPYNEQFF
-	TRBV4-1	TRBJ1-2	11	-	TGCGCCAGCAGCCCCGGCTATGGCTACACCTTC	CASSPGYGYTF
-	TRBV6-6	TRBJ2-7	16	-	TGTGCCAGCAGTTACGATTCGGGGACAATACCCTACGAGCAGTACTTC	CASSYDSGTIPYEQYF
-	TRBV28	TRBJ1-2	15	-	TGTGCCAGCAGTGCGGGCTCGGGGAGTCACTATGGCTACACCTTC	CASSAGSGSHYGYTF
TRBD2	TRBV7-9	TRBJ2-5	17	once	TGTGCCAGCAGCCCGGAGCTGACTAGCGGCCACCAAGAGACCCAGTACTTC	CASSPELTSGHQETQYF
TRBD1	TRBV19	TRBJ1-2	16	-	TGTGCCAGTAGTAATCCAGGGGGAAGAGGTACGGGCGGCTACACCTTC	CASSNPGGRGTGGYTF
TRBD1	TRBV27	TRBJ2-1	15	-	TGTGCCAGCAGTCCGGGGACAGGGGGAGTGAATGAGCAGTTCTTC	CASSPGTGGVNEQFF
TRBD1	TRBV5-1	TRBJ1-1	16	-	TGCGCCAGCAGCAGGATGGACAGGGGGCGCGGGACTGAAGCTTTCTTT	CASSRMDRGRGTEAFF
-	TRBV12-5	TRBJ1-4	15	once	TGTGCTAGTGGTTTGTTCCCCGTGGCAAACCAAAAACTGTTTTTT	CASGLFPVANQKLFF
-	TRBV12-5	TRBJ2-7	17	-	TGTGCTAGTGGTTTGGTATGGTCCACAGAGCCCCCCTACGAGCAGTACTTC	CASGLVWSTEPPYEQYF
-	TRBV28	TRBJ1-1	16	-	TGTGCCAGCAACGTTCACATCCTGGGGCCGTCGGCCAGAGCTTTCTTT	CASNVHILGPSARAFF
TRBD2	TRBV6-5	TRBJ2-3	14	-	TGTGCCAGCAGTTACAGGGAGGGTACAGATACGCAGTATTTT	CASSYREGTDTQYF
-	TRBV10-1	TRBJ1-1	13	-	TGCGCCAGCAGTGAGAACAGCTACACTGAAGCTTTCTTT	CASSENSYTEAFF
TRBD1	TRBV9	TRBJ2-7	13	-	TGTGCCAGCAGCGAGGGACAGGGGTATGAGCAGTACTTC	CASSEGQGYEQYF
-	TRBV24-1	TRBJ1-5	14	-	TGTGCCACCTCCTCGGGGGATAGCAATCAGCCCCAGCATTTT	CATSSGDSNQPQHF